The 10 T cell receptor beta chains below all came from one sample that was sequenced in a study of blood T cell repertoires in COVID-19. TCRdb's table, derived via immunoSEQ multiplex PCR, lists solely in-frame clones and lacks some. The sample yields roughly 250,000 clones, about 90% seen once. The specimen was PBMCs or T cells enriched from blood (not recorded which). The source of these receptors is a young woman who had recovered from COVID-19.

This sequence joins TRBV18 and TRBJ1-2; possible D gene TRBD1, 5 bases. Per germline, CDR1 KGHSH and CDR2 LQKENI. CDR3 length: 13 amino acids. The germline V and J ends were trimmed by 5 bases and 8 bases, with 15 bases remaining between them. The CDR3 here is CASSAVPREGYTF. CDR3 DNA: TGTGCCAGCTCAGCTGTCCCCAGGGAAGGCTACACCTTC.

This clone was detected once. The rearrangement uses TRBV27 and TRBJ1-4, with a weak D call TRBD1 (5 bases). Deletions cut 5 bases from V and 8 bases from J, with 18 bases between. The length of the CDR3 is 15 residues. CDR1 and CDR2 from the germline V gene are MNHEY and SMNVEV (reference sequence). CDR3 in DNA: TGTGCCAGCAGTCCCAACAGGCCCACAAAAGAAAAACTGTTTTTT. This codes for CASSPNRPTKEKLFF. The complete variable domain, with remaining parts taken from reference TRBV27 and TRBJ1-4, reads EAQVTQNPRYLITVTGKKLTVTCSQNMNHEYMSWYRQDPGLGLRQIYYSMNVEVTDKGDVPEGYKVSRKEKRNFPLILESPSPNQTSLYFCASSPNRPTKEKLFFGSGTQLSVL.

This rearrangement joins TRBV19 to TRBJ2-3; D perhaps matches TRBD2 (6 bases). Germline CDR1 reads LNHDA; CDR2 reads SQIVND (reference sequence). The CDR3 sequence is 18 residues long. Trimming took off 7 bases at V and 1 base at J, with 24 bases between the two ends. CDR3 residues: CASTMTLRREMGTDTQYF. CDR3 DNA sequence: TGTGCCAGTACTATGACTCTTCGCCGGGAGATGGGCACAGATACGCAGTATTTT.

V is TRBV5-1 and J is TRBJ1-2, with TRBD1 matching 12 bases. The CDR3 is 15 amino acids. V lost 4 bases, J lost 4 bases, and 5 bases stayed unmatched. Germline CDR1 reads SGHRS; CDR2 reads YFSETQ. The DNA for the CDR3 is TGCGCCAGCAGCCCCGGGACAGGGGGCAGCTATGGCTACACCTTC. This encodes CASSPGTGGSYGYTF.

The chain joins TRBV15 to TRBJ1-1, with D possibly TRBD1 on 6 matching bases. Trimming removed 3 bases at V and 5 bases at J, with 10 bases between. The CDR3 has 13 amino acids. CDR1 and CDR2 (germline): LNHNV, YYDKDF (reference sequence). The chain's CDR3 is CATSSRGRTEAFF. In DNA form, the CDR3 reads TGTGCCACCAGCAGCAGGGGTAGGACTGAAGCTTTCTTT.

This clone has only a few counts. This chain uses TRBV7-2 with TRBJ1-5; TRBD1 matches 11 bases. Germline lookup yields CDR1 SGHTA and CDR2 FQGNSA. V was clipped by 5 bases and J by 1 base; unmatched bases: 10. This CDR3 region has 18 residues. The CDR3 region is CASSHGTGGGWSNQPQHF. CDR3 sequence (DNA): TGTGCCAGCAGCCACGGGACAGGGGGGGGCTGGAGCAATCAGCCCCAGCATTTT.

The rearrangement links TRBV20-1 to TRBJ1-6; TRBD1 matches 8 bases. The trim removed 3 bases at V and 7 bases at J, leaving 8 bases unmatched. Germline loops: CDR1 DFQATT, CDR2 SNEGSKA (reference sequence). The CDR3 has 15 residues. CDR3 nucleotide sequence: TGCAGTGCTAGTTCCCCCGACAGGGGCAATTCACCCCTCCACTTT. It codes for CSASSPDRGNSPLHF.

There are a few counts of this clone. The chain links TRBV7-2 to TRBJ1-1, with D tentatively TRBD1 (6 bases). The CDR3 has 13 amino acids. Trimming left V 5 bases short and J 5 bases short, with 12 bases between. The germline CDR1 and CDR2 sequences are SGHTA and FQGNSA. The CDR3 nucleotides read TGTGCCAGCAGCGGTACAGGGCAAACTGAAGCTTTCTTT. This sequence encodes CASSGTGQTEAFF.

The V call is TRBV12-2, the J call TRBJ2-1; whether TRBD1, the table's D call, matches the DNA was not checked. TRBV12-2 is listed as a pseudogene. The CDR3 contains 17 residues. CDR3 sequence: CASRLATGPQTDNEQFF. The CDR3 nucleotides read TGTGCAAGTCGCTTAGCAACAGGGCCCCAGACGGACAATGAGCAGTTCTTC.

The sample holds a few counts of this clone. The rearrangement uses TRBV15 and TRBJ2-3; 9 nucleotides match TRBD2. The CDR3 covers 17 residues. Trimming took 0 bases from V and 2 from J; bases not matched to a gene: 6. Looked up from germline, CDR1 is LNHNV and CDR2 is YYDKDF (reference sequence). CDR3 DNA: TGTGCCACCAGCAGAGATCGGGCTAGCGGGACCACAGATACGCAGTATTTT. Translating gives CATSRDRASGTTDTQYF.